These T cell receptor beta chains were read from a single sample in a study of CD8+ T cells in alopecia areata. Clones were sequenced by immunoSEQ multiplex PCR, and TCRdb holds only the in-frame ones, with some missing. This table has hundreds of thousands of clones, under 70% appearing once. This sample comprised CD4+ T cells sorted from blood, obtained at week 0. The receptors were gathered from a human donor with alopecia areata. Each CDR3 is given without its conserved first and last residue.

v_call: TRBV23-1
cdr3_aa: ASSQSDEKLF

v_call: TRBV6-5
cdr3_aa: ASGQGARGTEAF

v_call: TRBV7-3
cdr3_aa: ASSSQGATEAF

v_call: TRBV23-1
cdr3_aa: ASSRARGDTQY

v_call: TRBV5-1
cdr3_aa: ASSLSTDTQY

v_call: TRBV5-1
cdr3_aa: ASSRPGHTDTQY

v_call: TRBV6-5
cdr3_aa: ASSANRGETQY

v_call: TRBV14
cdr3_aa: ASSQVNTLEQY

v_call: TRBV4-2
cdr3_aa: ASKVAGAGNEQF

v_call: TRBV5-4
cdr3_aa: ASSLTGIGYT

v_call: TRBV11-2
cdr3_aa: ASSLGNYNEQF

v_call: TRBV7-8
cdr3_aa: ASSWRTGTGELF

v_call: TRBV5-1
cdr3_aa: ASSFNPGDSPLH

v_call: TRBV14
cdr3_aa: ASRYPQGTGANVLT

v_call: TRBV29-1
cdr3_aa: SVTRDRSLSGNTIY

v_call: TRBV6-6
cdr3_aa: ASSYVSGPSSPLH

v_call: TRBV9
cdr3_aa: ASSAGGQVRYGYT

v_call: TRBV18
cdr3_aa: ASSPGGTNTQY

v_call: TRBV11-2
cdr3_aa: ASSFYTQETQY

v_call: TRBV6-5
cdr3_aa: ASSSRTGANVLT

v_call: TRBV29-1
cdr3_aa: SGADGYYGYT

v_call: TRBV6-1
cdr3_aa: ASSRTGPVVQY

v_call: TRBV7-3
cdr3_aa: ASSSGGSTDTQY

v_call: TRBV27
cdr3_aa: ASSLSRAATDTQY

v_call: TRBV29-1
cdr3_aa: SVGLAEETQY

v_call: TRBV27
cdr3_aa: ASSPQGTYGYT

v_call: TRBV9
cdr3_aa: ASSVEGRFTGELF

v_call: TRBV5-4
cdr3_aa: ASSPGQYGYT

v_call: TRBV9
cdr3_aa: ASSVTGVTEAF

v_call: TRBV18
cdr3_aa: ASSQKRNTEAF

v_call: TRBV7-9
cdr3_aa: ASSLASSDTQY

v_call: TRBV18
cdr3_aa: ASSPTGGAYEQY

v_call: TRBV5-1
cdr3_aa: ASSLQGSGTDTQY

v_call: TRBV30
cdr3_aa: AWRGGHTDTQY

v_call: TRBV29-1
cdr3_aa: SVANVNTEAF

v_call: TRBV13
cdr3_aa: ASSVWGYEQY

v_call: TRBV5-1
cdr3_aa: ASSARISSSYNEQF

v_call: TRBV15
cdr3_aa: ATSGDLYYNEQF

v_call: TRBV7-3
cdr3_aa: ASSRTQETQY

v_call: TRBV7-9
cdr3_aa: ASSSIYEQY

v_call: TRBV5-1
cdr3_aa: ASSVLQGEANEQF

v_call: TRBV27
cdr3_aa: ASSFGLPGIQY

v_call: TRBV25-1
cdr3_aa: ASRLRAGTEAF

v_call: TRBV4-1
cdr3_aa: ASSHQEGGPNTEAF

v_call: TRBV30
cdr3_aa: AWSVRTGDGYT

v_call: TRBV29-1
cdr3_aa: SVGRGAETQY

v_call: TRBV29-1
cdr3_aa: SDYYGYT

v_call: TRBV30
cdr3_aa: AWSVTRQGEQF

v_call: TRBV7-7
cdr3_aa: ASSGFGGNTGELF

v_call: TRBV27
cdr3_aa: ASRTGVHQPQH

v_call: TRBV21-1
cdr3_aa: ASSNGRGYNEQF

v_call: TRBV7-2
cdr3_aa: ASSVSLGGKGTDTQY

v_call: TRBV5-1
cdr3_aa: ASSLARTSGKLTDTQY

v_call: TRBV7-9
cdr3_aa: ASSLGISTDTQY

v_call: TRBV27
cdr3_aa: ASRLDGNSNQPQH

v_call: TRBV5-1
cdr3_aa: ASSFGLSEEGYT

v_call: TRBV29-1
cdr3_aa: SARQGAETQY

v_call: TRBV27
cdr3_aa: ASSRSTGADTQY

v_call: TRBV29-1
cdr3_aa: SVATDRGGYGYT

v_call: TRBV30
cdr3_aa: AWAPEVSGANVLT